Below are 10 T cell receptor beta chains sequenced from a single sample in a study of CXCR3-negative and CXCR3-positive naive CD8 T cells. General observations from the study: TRB CDR3 hydrophobicity was greater in CXCR3-positive naive cells than in CXCR3-negative naive cells.

Libraries of TRB cDNA were made by 5' RACE and carried UMIs. Reprocessing the 5' RACE reads, TCRdb reports a single entry for every CDR3 protein and omits DNA. This sample's table has tens of thousands of distinct CDR3 sequences. These TCRs are of unknown antigen specificity. Sequencing used naive CXCR3+ CD8+ T cells from blood. Subset indicated: CD45RO-CCR7+CD27+CD95- naive CD8+ T cells expressing CXCR3 (TNR3+). Every receptor here comes from a human donor in good health. Some clones in this sample may be carry-over from other donors' samples.

This chain connects TRBV6-5 to TRBJ2-1; no DNA is available, so the TRBD2 call from TCRdb remains unchecked. The CDR3 runs to 15 residues. Looked up from germline, CDR1 is MNHEY and CDR2 is SVGAGI. CDR3 sequence reads: CASSTGPSSYNEQFF.

V usage is TRBV19 and J usage is TRBJ2-7. This CDR3 is built from 12 residues. The V gene's germline CDR1 is LNHDA and CDR2 SQIVND (reference sequence). The CDR3 is CASSMSPYEQYF.

The rearrangement joins TRBV29-1 to TRBJ2-7. CDR3 size: 11 residues. Per germline, CDR1 SQVTM and CDR2 ANQGSEA. The CDR3 sequence is CSVVGSGEQYF.

The V and J genes are TRBV7-9 and TRBJ2-2; TCRdb indicates TRBD1, and absent DNA this call remains unverified. This CDR3 is built from 16 residues. CDR1 and CDR2 from the germline V gene are SEHNR and FQNEAQ (reference sequence). The CDR3 spells CASSGGTDRLSVELFF.

The chain uses TRBV20-1 and TRBJ1-1; TCRdb's D call, TRBD1, is unchecked because there is no DNA. CDR1 and CDR2 (germline): DFQATT, SNEGSKA (reference sequence). CDR3 length: 14 amino acids. The CDR3 sequence is CSAREEGRDTEAFF.

The rearrangement joins TRBV9 to TRBJ2-1. This CDR3 spans 15 amino acids. The V gene's germline CDR1 is SGDLS and CDR2 YYNGEE. CDR3 sequence reads: CASSVGMSSYNEQFF.

The V and J genes are TRBV6-2 or TRBV6-3 and TRBJ1-6. Germline V gene data show CDR1 as MNHEY and CDR2 as SVGEGT. This CDR3 region has 18 residues. The CDR3: CASSYEVLSGSYNSPLHF.

This chain joins TRBV15 and TRBJ1-5. Germline CDR1 and CDR2: LNHNV and YYDKDF (reference sequence). The CDR3 runs to 15 residues. The CDR3: CATSQGVGRAQPQHF.

The V and J genes are TRBV20-1 and TRBJ2-5; TCRdb's D call, TRBD2, is unchecked because there is no DNA. Germline V gene lookup returns CDR1 DFQATT and CDR2 SNEGSKA (reference sequence). This CDR3 is built from 16 residues. CDR3 amino acids: CSARDFSGRAYETQYF.

The V gene is TRBV21-1, the J gene TRBJ2-7; absent DNA, TCRdb's TRBD1 call cannot be checked. TRBV21-1 is a pseudogene segment. The CDR3 totals 14 residues. CDR3 sequence reads: CASSPGQGSYEQYF.